The 10 T cell receptor beta chains below come from one sample, sequenced in a study of T cell responses to AZD1222 COVID-19 vaccine. Clones were sequenced by immunoSEQ multiplex PCR, and TCRdb holds only the in-frame ones, with some missing. The sample includes 150,000 to 200,000 clones, more than 85% seen only once; the top ten take about 4.2%. The sample in question was peripheral blood, obtained on day 0 of AZD1222 vaccination. These receptors came from an adult in good health.

The chain links TRBV12-3 or TRBV12-4 to TRBJ2-1; 7 positions agree with TRBD1. The CDR3 is 13 amino acids. The ends lost 6 bases at V and 10 bases at J; junction bases unmatched: 9. This CDR3 is CASRRRQGGEQFF. As DNA, the CDR3 is TGTGCCAGCAGACGAAGACAGGGCGGGGAGCAGTTCTTC.

This chain uses TRBV19 with TRBJ1-1, with a tentative D call TRBD1 (5 bases). The CDR3 loop spans 14 amino acids. CDR1 and CDR2 (germline): LNHDA, SQIVND (reference sequence). Trimming took 5 bases from V and 1 from J, leaving 11 bases between them. The CDR3 bases are TGTGCCAGTAGTGGACATGATGCGAACACTGAAGCTTTCTTT. It codes for CASSGHDANTEAFF.

This sequence joins TRBV11-2 and TRBJ2-1; 10 nucleotides agree with TRBD1. The CDR3 contains 18 residues. The trim removed 3 bases at V and 2 bases at J, leaving 10 bases unmatched. Per germline, CDR1 SGHAT and CDR2 FQNNGV. CDR3 DNA sequence: TGTGCCAGCAGCTTGGGACGGGGACAGGGGCGACCCTACAATGAGCAGTTCTTC. Translated: CASSLGRGQGRPYNEQFF.

The chain recombines TRBV5-1 with TRBJ2-3, with TRBD2 identical over 7 bases. From germline, CDR1 is SGHRS and CDR2 YFSETQ. Losses at the gene ends were 1 base for V and 0 bases for J; bases not matched to a gene: 2. The CDR3 is 15 residues long. The CDR3 loop reads CASSLLRGSTDTQYF. As DNA, the CDR3 is TGCGCCAGCAGCTTGTTGCGGGGGAGCACAGATACGCAGTATTTT.

V is TRBV4-1 and J is TRBJ1-2; perhaps TRBD1 as D (5 bases). CDR3 length: 16 residues. CDR1 and CDR2 from the germline V gene are MGHRA and YSYEKL. The V end lost 3 bases, the J end lost 1 base, and 15 bases lay between the germline ends. The CDR3 nucleotides read TGCGCCAGCAGCCAGATTCTCGTACAGGTTAACTATGGCTACACCTTC. It specifies CASSQILVQVNYGYTF.

The chain recombines TRBV3-1 (or the pseudogene TRBV3-2) with TRBJ1-5; the D gene is possibly TRBD1 (6 bases). The germline V gene encodes CDR1 LGHDT and CDR2 YNNKEL (reference sequence). Trimming pared 1 base from V and 11 bases from J, leaving 15 bases between. The CDR3 length is 14 residues. The CDR3 coding sequence is TGTGCCAGCAGCCAAGGGGGCTCCAGGGGCGCCCAGCATTTT. Translation gives CASSQGGSRGAQHF.

The V gene is TRBV27, the J gene TRBJ2-7; no reliable D call. Germline V gene data show CDR1 as MNHEY and CDR2 as SMNVEV (reference sequence). The V and J ends lost 5 bases and 0 bases respectively, with 17 bases between them. CDR3 length: 16 amino acids. CDR3 residues: CASSRSVPISSYEQYF. DNA of the CDR3: TGTGCCAGCAGTCGATCAGTTCCTATTAGCTCCTACGAGCAGTACTTC.

CDR3 amino acids: CASSFKETPNTEAFF. CDR3 DNA: TGTGCCAGCAGCTTCAAAGAGACACCGAACACTGAAGCTTTCTTT. This sequence joins TRBV7-9 and TRBJ1-1; D not resolved. The germline gives CDR1 SEHNR, CDR2 FQNEAQ (reference sequence). This CDR3 contains 15 residues. With 3 bases removed from V and 1 base from J, the gap between germline ends came to 12 bases.

The chain joins TRBV19 to TRBJ2-7; maybe TRBD2 (7 bases). Trimming pared 3 bases from V and 3 bases from J, leaving 18 bases between. This CDR3 comprises 16 residues. Germline CDR1 LNHDA, CDR2 SQIVND (reference sequence). For the CDR3, the DNA is TGTGCCAGTAGTATCCCAAGGGGAGGGGGTTACTACGAGCAGTACTTC. Protein: CASSIPRGGGYYEQYF.

The CDR3 DNA reads TGTGCCAGCAGGATGGGACAGTCTAATTCACCCCTCCACTTT. It is translated as CASRMGQSNSPLHF. This rearrangement joins TRBV6-4 to TRBJ1-6, with 7 bases matching TRBD1. The germline CDR1 and CDR2 sequences are MRHNA and SNTAGT. The V and J ends lost 6 bases and 6 bases, in that order; junction bases with no gene match: 5. This CDR3 is 14 amino acids long.